The 17 T cell receptor beta chains below were found in one sample sequenced in a study of T cell changes during pregnancy in multiple sclerosis. The table came from immunoSEQ multiplex PCR; TCRdb's copy has only in-frame clones and leaves some out. The table records tens of thousands of clones, around 92% of them present only once. The sequencing used CD4+ T cells from peripheral blood mononuclear cells, collected after pregnancy. All receptors come from a female donor in good health, enrolled as a control in a pregnancy study.

The CDR3 region has the DNA TGTGCCAGCAGCTTGGGACAGAGCTCCTACAATGAGCAGTTCTTC. It specifies CASSLGQSSYNEQFF. The chain employs TRBV5-6 and TRBJ2-1, with a weak D call TRBD1 (5 bases). The CDR3 has 15 residues. V lost 0 bases and J 0 bases, leaving 7 bases between the germline ends. The germline CDR1 and CDR2 sequences are SGHDT and YYEEEE.

This chain connects TRBV10-1 to TRBJ2-7; no firm D call. The germline V and J ends were trimmed by 6 bases and 6 bases, with 18 bases remaining between them. There are 14 residues in the CDR3. CDR1 and CDR2 from the germline V gene are WNHNN and SYGVQD (reference sequence). As DNA, the CDR3 is TGCGCCAGCAGCTCGCAACAGATTTTTGGCGAGCAGTACTTC. It encodes CASSSQQIFGEQYF.

The rearrangement links TRBV5-4 to TRBJ2-3; D is undetermined. Between the trimmed V and J ends, which lost 0 bases and 0 bases, there was a span of 11 bases. Germline CDR1 SGHNT, CDR2 YYREEE (reference sequence). The CDR3 totals 16 residues. In DNA form, the CDR3 reads TGTGCCAGCAGCTTGGACTTAACTTCTAGCACAGATACGCAGTATTTT. It is translated as CASSLDLTSSTDTQYF.

This clone was observed once. The rearrangement uses TRBV4-3 and TRBJ1-1; D uncertain. This CDR3 is built from 15 residues. The germline gives CDR1 LGHNA, CDR2 YSLEER. Trimming left V 1 base short and J 3 bases short, with 12 bases between. The CDR3 is CASSQGTGLDTEAFF. The CDR3 DNA sequence: TGCGCCAGCAGCCAAGGGACCGGACTCGACACTGAAGCTTTCTTT.

V gene TRBV5-4 combines with J gene TRBJ2-3; 13 nucleotides agree with TRBD2. Per germline, CDR1 SGHNT and CDR2 YYREEE (reference sequence). The CDR3 length is 16 residues. The V and J ends lost 4 bases and 4 bases, in that order; junction bases with no gene match: 6. The CDR3 loop is CASSLGLAGLSDTQYF. The CDR3 nucleotides read TGTGCCAGCAGCCTGGGACTAGCGGGGCTATCAGATACGCAGTATTTT.

The rearrangement joins TRBV5-1 to TRBJ2-2, with D perhaps TRBD1 (6 bases). CDR3 length: 15 residues. Trimming left V 4 bases short and J 7 bases short, with 17 bases between. The germline V gene has CDR1 SGHRS and CDR2 YFSETQ. The CDR3: CASSPSGVQGGELFF. The CDR3 DNA sequence: TGCGCCAGCAGCCCTTCAGGGGTTCAGGGCGGGGAGCTGTTTTTT.

The chain has TRBV5-1 and TRBJ2-1, with 16 bases identical to TRBD2. Germline values: CDR1 SGHRS, CDR2 YFSETQ. This CDR3 is 18 amino acids long. V shed 4 bases, J shed 0 bases, and the junction held 4 bases outside the gene matches. For the CDR3, the DNA is TGCGCCAGCAGCGTGGGACTAGCGGGGGGGCCCTCCTACAATGAGCAGTTCTTC. Its translation is CASSVGLAGGPSYNEQFF.

The chain has TRBV10-3 and TRBJ2-1; TRBD2 agrees at 9 bases. The CDR3 totals 16 residues. Germline trimming cut 2 bases from V and 5 bases from J; bases unmatched to any gene: 7. Germline CDR1 and CDR2: ENHRY and SYGVKD. CDR3 residues: CAISEATSGVNNEQFF. The CDR3 coding sequence is TGTGCCATCAGTGAGGCGACTAGCGGAGTTAACAATGAGCAGTTCTTC.

The chain couples TRBV7-2 to TRBJ2-1, with 8 bases aligning to TRBD2. The CDR3 runs 15 residues. V trimming: 5 bases; J trimming: 3 bases; junction bases outside the gene matches: 6. Germline CDR1 is SGHTA and CDR2 is FQGNSA. Here the CDR3 DNA reads TGTGCCAGCAGCGAGGCGCTAGCGGGCTACAATGAGCAGTTCTTC. Amino acid sequence: CASSEALAGYNEQFF.

The J gene is TRBJ1-5, the V gene TRBV28, with TRBD1 as a possible D gene (6 bases). The V end lost 6 bases, the J end lost 4 bases, and 10 bases lay between the germline ends. This CDR3 region has 13 residues. Germline V gene lookup returns CDR1 MDHEN and CDR2 SYDVKM. CDR3 sequence (DNA): TGTGCCAGCAGGCAGGGGTGGAATCAGCCCCAGCATTTT. Translating gives CASRQGWNQPQHF.

The rearrangement links TRBV15 to TRBJ2-3, with TRBD2 as a possible D gene (6 bases). CDR3 size: 14 residues. V was cut by 4 bases and J by 4 bases, with 12 bases left in between. Per the germline V gene, CDR1 is LNHNV and CDR2 is YYDKDF (reference sequence). Here the CDR3 reads CATSNEGGADTQYF. The DNA of the CDR3 is TGTGCCACCAGCAATGAGGGCGGGGCAGATACGCAGTATTTT.

V usage is TRBV7-2 and J usage is TRBJ1-6, with TRBD1 matching over 7 bases. The CDR3 is 16 residues long. J was trimmed by 6 bases and V by 6 bases; bases with no gene match: 11. CDR1 is SGHTA, CDR2 FQGNSA, per germline. The CDR3 is CASRLRKTGLNSPLHF. The CDR3 DNA reads TGTGCCAGCAGATTAAGAAAGACAGGGCTTAATTCACCCCTCCACTTT.

This chain joins TRBV19 and TRBJ2-1; 8 bases agree with TRBD2. CDR3 length: 18 residues. Germline-derived CDR1 and CDR2 are LNHDA and SQIVND (reference sequence). Unmatched junction bases numbered 19, after V lost 5 bases and J lost 7 bases. CDR3 sequence reads: CASSSRTSQIFLRNEQFF. Written as DNA, the CDR3 is TGTGCCAGTAGTTCGCGGACTAGCCAAATCTTTCTAAGGAATGAGCAGTTCTTC.

The V gene is TRBV14, the J gene TRBJ2-7; TRBD2 matches at 9 bases. Germline V gene data show CDR1 as SGHDN and CDR2 as FVKESK. The CDR3 totals 13 residues. The V gene end was trimmed by 3 bases and the J gene end by 6 bases; junction bases not matched to a gene: 3. The CDR3 reads CASSQPGLAEQYF. In DNA, the CDR3 is TGTGCCAGCAGCCAGCCGGGACTAGCCGAGCAGTACTTC.

The chain couples TRBV28 to TRBJ1-6, with a tentative D call TRBD1 (6 bases). Looked up from germline, CDR1 is MDHEN and CDR2 is SYDVKM. V lost 2 bases and J 9 bases, leaving 14 bases between the germline ends. This CDR3 is 15 amino acids long. The CDR3 nucleotides are TGTGCCAGCAGTTTAGCCAGGGGCTTTGGTTCACCCCTCCACTTT. The encoded protein is CASSLARGFGSPLHF.

V is TRBV5-4 and J is TRBJ2-6; 8 nucleotides match TRBD2. Germline V gene sequence: CDR1 SGHNT, CDR2 YYREEE (reference sequence). This CDR3 has 17 amino acids. Germline trimming cut 2 bases from V and 8 bases from J; bases unmatched to any gene: 12. The CDR3 nucleotides are TGTGCCAGCAGCTTCCCCTCAGCGGGAGCGGGGTCCAACGTCCTGACTTTC. This sequence encodes CASSFPSAGAGSNVLTF.

The chain carries TRBV9 and TRBJ1-2; D might be TRBD1 (6 bases). Germline V CDR1 and CDR2: SGDLS, YYNGEE. CDR3 length: 15 residues. Trimming shortened V by 4 bases and J by 4 bases, and 17 bases separated the two germline ends. This chain's CDR3 is CASSPRGQGPYGYTF. The CDR3 nucleotides are TGTGCCAGCAGCCCTAGGGGACAAGGCCCCTATGGCTACACCTTC.